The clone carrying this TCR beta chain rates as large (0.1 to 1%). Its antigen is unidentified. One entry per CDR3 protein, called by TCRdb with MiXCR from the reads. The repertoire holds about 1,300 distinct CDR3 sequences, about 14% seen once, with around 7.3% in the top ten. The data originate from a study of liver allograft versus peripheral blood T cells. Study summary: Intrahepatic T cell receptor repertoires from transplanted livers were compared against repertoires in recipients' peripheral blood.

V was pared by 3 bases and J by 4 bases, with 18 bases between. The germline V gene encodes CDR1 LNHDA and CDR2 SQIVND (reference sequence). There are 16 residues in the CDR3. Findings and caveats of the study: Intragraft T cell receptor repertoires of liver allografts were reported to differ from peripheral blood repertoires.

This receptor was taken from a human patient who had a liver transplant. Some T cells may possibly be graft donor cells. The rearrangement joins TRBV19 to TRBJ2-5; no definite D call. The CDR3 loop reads CASSIDSRRGTETQYF. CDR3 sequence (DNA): TGTGCCAGTAGTATTGATAGCAGGCGTGGTACAGAGACCCAGTACTTC.